Sequencing of this TCR beta chain was carried out in a study of beta chain features in type 1 diabetes. Study results and caveats: Significant though moderate, a shortening of TCRB CDR3s appeared in all four CD4+ subsets of Type 1 diabetes patients.

This clone was recorded a few times. The target antigen is unknown. Since all of the isolated RNA was reverse transcribed, expressed TCRB transcripts were what got sequenced. Clones were sequenced by immunoSEQ multiplex PCR, and TCRdb holds only the in-frame ones, with some missing. The repertoire holds 150,000 to 190,000 clones, with 10% as singletons. The CDR3 loop spans 15 amino acids. Germline assignment: CDR1 LNHDA and CDR2 SQIVND (reference sequence). J lost 5 bases, V lost 3 bases, and 7 bases had no gene match. The chain employs TRBV19 and TRBJ1-1; 9 bases align to TRBD1. The receptor comes from a man aged 25 to 40 with type 1 diabetes. Material: central memory CD4+ T cells from blood. The CDR3 loop is CASSMRGQGQTEAFF. CDR3 DNA sequence: TGTGCCAGTAGTATGCGGGGACAGGGACAAACTGAAGCTTTCTTT.